Presented here are 17 T cell receptor beta chains from one specimen sequenced in a study of blood T cell repertoires in COVID-19. Some clones are missing from TCRdb's copy, which holds only in-frame ones; the method was immunoSEQ multiplex PCR. The profile shows 400,000 to 500,000 clones, 86% of them singletons. Sequencing was carried out using peripheral blood. The receptors shown here come from a woman aged 25 to 39 with active or convalescent COVID-19.

The V gene is TRBV15, the J gene TRBJ1-1; 9 bases are shared with TRBD1. V lost 8 bases, J lost 2 bases, and 6 bases stayed unmatched. Germline values: CDR1 LNHNV, CDR2 YYDKDF (reference sequence). The CDR3 runs 14 residues. As DNA, the CDR3 is TGTGCCACCGAAGGGGACAGGGTCAACACTGAAGCTTTCTTT. This translates into CATEGDRVNTEAFF.

This clone has just one count. The chain couples TRBV7-2 to TRBJ2-1, with TRBD2 identical over 7 bases. Germline assignment: CDR1 SGHTA and CDR2 FQGNSA. With 2 bases clipped from V and 5 bases from J, the junction kept 3 bases outside the gene matches. This CDR3 comprises 14 residues. CDR3 loop: CASSLTSDHNEQFF. In DNA, the CDR3 is TGTGCCAGCAGCTTAACTAGCGACCACAATGAGCAGTTCTTC.

The chain uses TRBV4-2 and TRBJ2-5, with TRBD2 matching over 9 bases. The germline CDR1 and CDR2 sequences are LGHNA and YNFKEQ. The CDR3 loop spans 21 amino acids. J gave up 0 bases and V 0 bases, and 17 bases lay outside the gene matches. The CDR3 protein is CASSQEVAGEPGTPYQETQYF. In nucleotides, the CDR3 is TGTGCCAGCAGCCAAGAAGTAGCGGGGGAGCCCGGAACTCCGTACCAAGAGACCCAGTACTTC.

The J gene is TRBJ1-2, the V gene TRBV5-1; perhaps TRBD1 as D (6 bases). Deletions cut 0 bases from V and 3 bases from J, with 9 bases between. The CDR3 has 14 amino acids. Germline values: CDR1 SGHRS, CDR2 YFSETQ. Here the CDR3 DNA reads TGCGCCAGCAGCTTGGGCAGGGGCGACTATGGCTACACCTTC. Protein: CASSLGRGDYGYTF.

The gene calls are TRBV6-5 and TRBJ2-7, with a possible D match to TRBD1 (6 bases). Trimming cost V 0 bases and J 2 bases, with 14 bases left between them. This CDR3 has 16 residues. The germline CDR1 and CDR2 sequences are MNHEY and SVGAGI. The CDR3 bases are TGTGCCAGCAGTTACTCGCAGGGGATCGGGGCCTACGAGCAGTACTTC. Protein: CASSYSQGIGAYEQYF.

The chain has TRBV4-1 and TRBJ2-7; D unresolved. Germline V gives CDR1 MGHRA, CDR2 YSYEKL. The CDR3 is 14 amino acids. Trimming took 4 bases from V and 2 from J, leaving 12 bases between them. CDR3 loop: CASSPRSTTYEQYF. The CDR3 DNA reads TGCGCCAGCAGCCCCCGGTCCACTACCTACGAGCAGTACTTC.

The chain uses TRBV4-1 and TRBJ1-2; D uncertain. The germline V and J ends were trimmed by 2 bases and 4 bases, with 11 bases remaining between them. This CDR3 spans 14 amino acids. Germline CDR1 and CDR2: MGHRA and YSYEKL. CDR3 coding DNA: TGCGCCAGCAGCCAAAGCGGGGTTGCCTATGGCTACACCTTC. Residues: CASSQSGVAYGYTF.

The chain carries TRBV13 and TRBJ1-2; the D is unclear. Germline V lookup: CDR1 PRHDT, CDR2 FYEKMQ (reference sequence). This CDR3 comprises 14 residues. V gave up 3 bases and J gave up 3 bases, with 11 bases separating them. CDR3 protein: CASSFRDFDYGYTF. CDR3 nucleotide sequence: TGTGCCAGCAGCTTCCGGGATTTTGACTATGGCTACACCTTC. The full variable domain, completed using reference TRBV13 and TRBJ1-2, is AAGVIQSPRHLIKEKRETATLKCYPIPRHDTVYWYQQGPGQDPQFLISFYEKMQSDKGSIPDRFSAQQFSDYHSELNMSSLELGDSALYFCASSFRDFDYGYTFGSGTRLTVV.

V and J are TRBV20-1 and TRBJ2-1; D gene ambiguous. CDR3 length: 12 amino acids. Per germline, CDR1 DFQATT and CDR2 SNEGSKA (reference sequence). The V end lost 3 bases, the J end lost 6 bases, and 9 bases lay between the germline ends. The CDR3 is CSASLGFNEQFF. CDR3 coding DNA: TGCAGTGCTAGTCTAGGTTTCAATGAGCAGTTCTTC.

V gene TRBV2 combines with J gene TRBJ1-2, with 10 positions matching TRBD1. The CDR3 contains 13 residues. Germline assignment: CDR1 SNHLY and CDR2 FYNNEI. The V segment lost 6 bases and the J segment 9 bases; nucleotides outside the gene matches: 7. CDR3 sequence (DNA): TGTGCCAGCAGCGAGACAGGGGGCGTAAGCTACACCTTC. Its protein is CASSETGGVSYTF.

This chain uses TRBV28 with TRBJ2-1, with 10 bases identical to TRBD2. After removal of 6 bases from V and 3 bases from J, the junction contained 14 bases not matched to a gene. The germline V gene has CDR1 MDHEN and CDR2 SYDVKM. This CDR3 is built from 18 residues. The CDR3 spells CASRPLEIAGGRYNEQFF. CDR3 nucleotides: TGTGCCAGCAGACCTCTCGAGATAGCGGGAGGCCGCTACAATGAGCAGTTCTTC.

In its sample, this clone was seen many times. The chain joins TRBV11-2 to TRBJ1-2; 7 bases are a match to TRBD1. J lost 0 bases, V lost 3 bases, and 4 bases had no gene match. The CDR3 contains 15 residues. Germline-derived CDR1 and CDR2 are SGHAT and FQNNGV. This CDR3 reads CASSFSDRANYGYTF. The CDR3 region has the DNA TGTGCCAGCAGCTTCTCCGACAGGGCTAACTATGGCTACACCTTC.

DNA of the CDR3: TGTGCCACCAGCAGAGTACTAGCGGGACTAGGCAATGAGCAGTTCTTC. This codes for CATSRVLAGLGNEQFF. The chain has TRBV15 and TRBJ2-1, with 10 bases aligning to TRBD2. The CDR3 has 16 residues. Germline CDR1 reads LNHNV; CDR2 reads YYDKDF (reference sequence). With 1 base clipped from V and 6 bases from J, the junction kept 6 bases outside the gene matches.

The DNA of the CDR3 is TGTGCCACCAGCAGCCGGGACAAGGGGATCGGGCTTTACGAGCAGTACTTC. Its protein product is CATSSRDKGIGLYEQYF. The gene calls are TRBV15 and TRBJ2-7, with D possibly matching TRBD1 (6 bases). This CDR3 contains 17 residues. Germline-derived CDR1 and CDR2 are LNHNV and YYDKDF (reference sequence). V lost 3 bases, J lost 4 bases, and 22 bases lay in between.

J is TRBJ1-1 and V is TRBV5-4; D uncertain. From germline, CDR1 is SGHNT and CDR2 YYREEE (reference sequence). There are 14 residues in the CDR3. V lost 4 bases to trimming and J lost 1 base, with 11 bases between them. The CDR3 nucleotides are TGTGCCAGCAGCGAGGGAGCTGGGAACACTGAAGCTTTCTTT. Translation: CASSEGAGNTEAFF.

The chain employs TRBV14 and TRBJ2-3, with 8 bases fitting TRBD1. V lost 5 bases, J lost 9 bases, and 7 bases stayed unmatched. Germline assignment: CDR1 SGHDN and CDR2 FVKESK. The CDR3 covers 13 residues. The CDR3 sequence: CASSGQGASTQYF. The CDR3, as DNA: TGTGCCAGCAGCGGGCAGGGGGCGTCAACGCAGTATTTT.

The chain uses TRBV27 and TRBJ2-1; D may be TRBD1 (5 bases). The CDR3 has 11 residues. CDR1 and CDR2 (germline): MNHEY, SMNVEV (reference sequence). Trimming stripped 8 bases from V and 7 bases from J, with 9 bases between. The DNA of the CDR3 is TGTGCCAGCTTTAGGGGAAATGAGCAGTTCTTC. Protein sequence: CASFRGNEQFF.